This T cell receptor beta chain was profiled in a study of blood T cell repertoires in COVID-19. The repertoire was sequenced with immunoSEQ multiplex PCR; TCRdb's copy has only in-frame clones and lacks some. This table has about 350,000 clones, over 80% appearing once. The material sequenced was peripheral blood. This sequence was found in a man between 25 and 39 years old with COVID-19, enrolled during active disease.

The CDR3 spells CASSQQGNHNEQFF. The CDR3 nucleotides read TGTGCCAGCAGTCAACAGGGAAACCACAATGAGCAGTTCTTC. V usage is TRBV2 and J usage is TRBJ2-1; possible D gene TRBD1, 6 bases. V was pared by 5 bases and J by 5 bases, with 13 bases between. From germline, CDR1 is SNHLY and CDR2 FYNNEI. The CDR3 runs to 14 residues.